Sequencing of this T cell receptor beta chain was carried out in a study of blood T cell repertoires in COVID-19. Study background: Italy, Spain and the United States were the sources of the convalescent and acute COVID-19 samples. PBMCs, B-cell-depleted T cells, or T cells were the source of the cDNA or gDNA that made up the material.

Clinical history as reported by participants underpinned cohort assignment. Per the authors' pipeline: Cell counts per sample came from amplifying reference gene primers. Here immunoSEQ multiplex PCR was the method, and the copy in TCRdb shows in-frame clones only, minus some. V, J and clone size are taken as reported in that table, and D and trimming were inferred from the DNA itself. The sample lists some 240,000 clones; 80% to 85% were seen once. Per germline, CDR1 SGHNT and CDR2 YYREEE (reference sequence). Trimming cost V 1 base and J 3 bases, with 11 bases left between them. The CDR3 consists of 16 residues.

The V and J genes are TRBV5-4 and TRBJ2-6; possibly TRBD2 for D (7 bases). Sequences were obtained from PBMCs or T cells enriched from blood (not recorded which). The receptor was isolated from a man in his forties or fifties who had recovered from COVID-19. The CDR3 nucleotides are TGTGCCAGCAGCTTGAAGGGGGGGCTTGGGGCCAACGTCCTGACTTTC. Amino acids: CASSLKGGLGANVLTF.